This record looks at one TCR beta chain sequence and its context. The data belong to a study of blood T cell repertoires in COVID-19. Study-level information: COVID-19 samples, acute and convalescent, were from the United States, Italy and Spain.

The V segment lost 3 bases and the J segment 7 bases; nucleotides outside the gene matches: 8. CDR1 and CDR2 (germline): SEHNR, FQNEAQ (reference sequence). The CDR3 has 14 amino acids. The repertoire was sequenced with immunoSEQ multiplex PCR; TCRdb's copy has only in-frame clones and lacks some. The table lists about 140,000 clones, over 75% of them singletons, with around 1.6% in the top ten. Sequenced sample: peripheral blood. The chain uses TRBV7-9 and TRBJ2-5, with 7 bases lining up with TRBD1. The source is a human donor in a cohort sampled during active COVID-19. CDR3 sequence reads: CASSLTGSRGTQYF. The CDR3 DNA follows: TGTGCCAGCAGCTTGACAGGGTCCAGAGGGACCCAGTACTTC. Based on the CDR3 plus reference TRBV7-9 and TRBJ2-5, the full variable domain is DTGVSQNPRHKITKRGQNVTFRCDPISEHNRLYWYRQTLGQGPEFLTYFQNEAQLEKSRLLSDRFSAERPKGSFSTLEIQRTEQGDSAMYLCASSLTGSRGTQYFGPGTRLLVL.